The present T cell receptor beta chain was sequenced within a study of blood T cell repertoires in COVID-19 (TCRdb year 2020). At the level of the whole study: The collaborator samples originated in the United States, Italy and Spain and spanned the acute and convalescent phases of COVID-19. The material from the prospective study consisted of cDNA or gDNA derived from T cells, B-cell-depleted T cells, or PBMCs. The dataset comprised deeply sampled blood TCRbeta repertoires from subjects exposed to, actively infected with, or recovered from COVID-19. A freely available public database, intended as a resource for researchers studying the immune response to SARS-CoV-2, is where the repertoires were released. The samples were drawn from two sources: the first 160 participants of the ongoing ImmuneRACE study, and over 950 subjects contributed by 6 global collaborators. Nearly every sample came with metadata listing a de-identified subject ID, COVID-19 status, age in years and sex. HLA class I and class II types, where available, came from metadata supplied by the sample provider rather than from assay-based typing.

The CDR3 goes from the cysteine to the phenylalanine over 15 residues. Only the CDR3 DNA stays, 45 bases, in frame from base 1. The germline V gene supplies CDR1 LGHNA and CDR2 YNFKEQ. Trimming removed 3 bases from V and 5 bases from J; the gene matches leave 5 bases unexplained. The investigation overall reported the following: Clinical and demographic metadata were provided uncurated, with the amount varying by source and participant.

In the prospective study, participants were about 18 to 100 years old, resided in 24 geographic areas of the United States, and were enrolled through a virtual design. Cohort assignment in the prospective study relied on participant-reported clinical history from a screening survey and a study questionnaire. For ImmuneRACE Cohort 3, a participant was defined as recovered based on two consecutive negative NP/OP PCR tests, clearance by a healthcare professional, or resolution of symptoms. Mobile phlebotomists in the prospective study collected whole blood, serum and a nasopharyngeal or oropharyngeal swab from every participant. Over a 2-month period, participants in the prospective study had the option of providing additional blood draws and questionnaires. Blood samples from the prospective study were shipped frozen or at room temperature prior to DNA extraction. TCRbeta CDR3 regions were amplified from genomic DNA by means of the immunoSEQ Assay, a bias-controlled multiplex PCR. Per the source publication's procedure: Within the assay, amplification of reference gene primers was used to estimate how many nucleated cells each sample contained. Sequence reads were collapsed and filtered to measure the absolute abundance of every unique TCRbeta CDR3 rearrangement. For each sample, productive Simpson clonality was calculated by taking the square root of Simpson's diversity index across productive rearrangements. The clones in this table, taken by TCRdb from immuneACCESS, are in-frame only. Not every clone is retained; where verified, under half of the shortfall comes from an unresolved V gene, and the cause of the rest is unknown. The DNA gave D and trimming, while V, J and clone size come from that table. The sample has more than 400,000 clones on record, around 90% of them singletons. The biggest ten clones account for 0.7% of the sample.

Remarks on this clone: Its cognate antigen has yet to be identified. It has no much larger one-base neighbor in the sample; base qualities were not kept.

The rearranged segments are TRBV4-2 and TRBJ2-1; 9 nucleotides in the junction match TRBD2. The specimen sequenced was PBMCs or T cells enriched from blood (not recorded which). The receptor's source is a woman between 18 and 29 years old who had recovered from COVID-19. The CDR3: CASSQGAGGNNEQFF. The sequenced DNA: TGTGCCAGCAGCCAGGGTGCGGGGGGGAACAATGAGCAGTTCTTC.